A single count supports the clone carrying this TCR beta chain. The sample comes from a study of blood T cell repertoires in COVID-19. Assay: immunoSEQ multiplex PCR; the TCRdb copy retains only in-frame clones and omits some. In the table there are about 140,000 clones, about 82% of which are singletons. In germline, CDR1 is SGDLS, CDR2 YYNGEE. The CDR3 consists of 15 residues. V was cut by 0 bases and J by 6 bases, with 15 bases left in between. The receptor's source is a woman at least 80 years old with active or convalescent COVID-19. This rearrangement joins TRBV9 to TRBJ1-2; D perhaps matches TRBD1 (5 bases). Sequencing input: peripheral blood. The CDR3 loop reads CASSVAGRGFNGYTF. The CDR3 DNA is TGTGCCAGCAGCGTAGCTGGGAGGGGCTTTAATGGCTACACCTTC.